The 31 T cell receptor beta chains reported below all come from one sample, sequenced in a study of T cell changes during pregnancy in multiple sclerosis. TCRdb's table, derived via immunoSEQ multiplex PCR, lists solely in-frame clones and lacks some. Of under 50,000 clones listed, approximately 94% are singletons. The source was CD4+ T cells from peripheral blood mononuclear cells, collected after pregnancy. The receptor source for this set is a female donor with multiple sclerosis, enrolled in a pregnancy study.

The V gene is TRBV7-3, the J gene TRBJ2-1, with TRBD1 identical over 9 bases. The CDR3 contains 14 residues. Germline V gene sequence: CDR1 SGHTA, CDR2 FQGTGA. Trimming removed 1 base from V and 8 bases from J; junction bases left unmatched: 3. CDR3 amino acids: CASSLNTGGHEQFF. The DNA of the CDR3 is TGTGCCAGCAGCTTAAACACAGGGGGCCATGAGCAGTTCTTC.

V is TRBV5-1 and J is TRBJ1-3; 7 nucleotides align to TRBD1. The CDR3 totals 15 residues. J lost 4 bases, V lost 5 bases, and 9 bases had no gene match. The germline gives CDR1 SGHRS, CDR2 YFSETQ. CDR3 coding DNA: TGCGCCAGCAGAGATGACAGGGTCGGCGGAAACACCATATATTTT. It yields the protein CASRDDRVGGNTIYF.

The V gene is TRBV15, the J gene TRBJ2-1; 10 bases agree with TRBD1. With 1 base clipped from V and 4 bases from J, the junction kept 7 bases outside the gene matches. Germline V CDR1 and CDR2: LNHNV, YYDKDF (reference sequence). The CDR3 sequence is 17 residues long. CDR3 amino acids: CATSRGYRDRGYNEQFF. CDR3 sequence (DNA): TGTGCCACCAGCAGAGGATACCGGGACAGGGGATACAATGAGCAGTTCTTC.

The chain couples TRBV4-2 to TRBJ1-5; TRBD1 agrees at 7 bases. CDR3 length equals 15 residues. Germline assignment: CDR1 LGHNA and CDR2 YNFKEQ. The V gene end was trimmed by 3 bases and the J gene end by 1 base; junction bases not matched to a gene: 3. CDR3 loop: CASSQEDRSNQPQHF. In DNA form, the CDR3 reads TGTGCCAGCAGCCAGGAGGACAGGAGCAATCAGCCCCAGCATTTT.

As DNA, the CDR3 is TGTGCCAGCACCCTGGACAGGGTTTACGAGCAGTACTTC. Residues: CASTLDRVYEQYF. The chain links TRBV6-6 to TRBJ2-7; 8 bases map to TRBD1. The germline V gene encodes CDR1 MNHNY and CDR2 SVGAGI (reference sequence). The junction had 6 bases not matched to a gene; V was cut back by 7 bases and J by 4 bases. The CDR3 is 13 amino acids.

The chain uses TRBV27 and TRBJ2-3, with 10 bases identical to TRBD2. Germline V gives CDR1 MNHEY, CDR2 SMNVEV (reference sequence). This CDR3 has 19 residues. V lost 9 bases and J lost 2; bases outside the gene matches: 20. CDR3 loop: CASLRIPLASGGSTDTQYF. The CDR3 region has the DNA TGTGCCAGTCTGAGAATCCCCCTTGCTAGCGGGGGCTCCACAGATACGCAGTATTTT.

CDR3 nucleotides: TGCGCCAGCAGCTCACGGACAGGGGGGTCTAACTATGGCTACACCTTC. Translated, it gives CASSSRTGGSNYGYTF. V and J are TRBV5-1 and TRBJ1-2; TRBD1 agrees at 10 bases. V trimming: 3 bases; J trimming: 0 bases; junction bases outside the gene matches: 5. Germline V gene data show CDR1 as SGHRS and CDR2 as YFSETQ. The CDR3 is 16 amino acids. Drawing the rest from reference TRBV5-1 and TRBJ1-2, the complete variable domain is KAGVTQTPRYLIKTRGQQVTLSCSPISGHRSVSWYQQTPGQGLQFLFEYFSETQRNKGNFPGRFSGRQFSNSRSEMNVSTLELGDSALYLCASSSRTGGSNYGYTFGSGTRLTVV.

This chain links TRBV7-9 with TRBJ2-5, with 8 positions matching TRBD1. Germline V gives CDR1 SEHNR, CDR2 FQNEAQ (reference sequence). Trimming cost V 3 bases and J 2 bases; bases outside gene matches: 2. The CDR3 loop spans 14 amino acids. CDR3 in amino acids: CASSFNRGQETQYF. The CDR3 DNA follows: TGTGCCAGCAGCTTTAACAGGGGGCAAGAGACCCAGTACTTC. The full variable domain, its missing parts supplied by reference TRBV7-9 and TRBJ2-5, is DTGVSQNPRHKITKRGQNVTFRCDPISEHNRLYWYRQTLGQGPEFLTYFQNEAQLEKSRLLSDRFSAERPKGSFSTLEIQRTEQGDSAMYLCASSFNRGQETQYFGPGTRLLVL.

The J gene is TRBJ2-7, the V gene TRBV25-1, with 9 nucleotides matching TRBD1. The CDR3 covers 16 residues. J lost 1 base, V lost 4 bases, and 8 bases had no gene match. Germline CDR1 MGHDK, CDR2 SYGVNS. The CDR3 loop reads CASSGGAGQGSYEQYF. The CDR3 coding sequence is TGTGCCAGCAGTGGGGGGGCCGGACAGGGGTCCTACGAGCAGTACTTC.

The V and J genes are TRBV4-1 and TRBJ1-2, with 12 bases matching TRBD1. With 0 bases clipped from V and 2 bases from J, the junction kept 10 bases outside the gene matches. CDR3 size: 19 residues. Germline CDR1 reads MGHRA; CDR2 reads YSYEKL. The CDR3 DNA follows: TGCGCCAGCAGCCAAGAACACGGGGGACAGGGGGCGCCGAACTATGGCTACACCTTC. This encodes CASSQEHGGQGAPNYGYTF.

This clone has a single count. The chain uses TRBV12-2 and TRBJ2-1; no check of the table's D call, TRBD2, against the DNA was made. TRBV12-2 is listed as a pseudogene. This CDR3 contains 13 residues. The CDR3 DNA sequence: TGTGCAAACCAGAGCGGGGGGTGTAATGAGCAGTTCTTC. Protein product: CANQSGGCNEQFF.

The rearrangement uses TRBV5-1 and TRBJ1-5, with unresolved D. Germline V gene lookup returns CDR1 SGHRS and CDR2 YFSETQ. Between the trimmed V and J ends, which lost 0 bases and 3 bases, there was a span of 10 bases. The CDR3 totals 15 residues. The CDR3 protein is CASSLGSGSNQPQHF. The CDR3 region has the DNA TGCGCCAGCAGCTTGGGGTCGGGGTCCAATCAGCCCCAGCATTTT.

The chain employs TRBV7-2 and TRBJ1-2; D is possibly TRBD1 (5 bases). The V gene's germline CDR1 is SGHTA and CDR2 FQGNSA. This CDR3 has 17 residues. Trimming left V 3 bases short and J 4 bases short, with 21 bases between. The CDR3 DNA reads TGTGCCAGCAGCTTTCCCAATGACAGAAAAGGGGCCTATGGCTACACCTTC. Translated, it gives CASSFPNDRKGAYGYTF.

Written as DNA, the CDR3 is TGTGCCAGTAGTTTCGACAGGGGTAGCACAAATGGCTACACCTTC. Its protein is CASSFDRGSTNGYTF. The chain links TRBV19 to TRBJ1-2; 8 bases are shared with TRBD1. V dropped 5 bases and J dropped 6; count of bases not matched to a gene: 11. This CDR3 region has 15 residues. The germline gives CDR1 LNHDA, CDR2 SQIVND (reference sequence).

Of note for this clone: The same CDR3 arises from other DNA sequences in this sample as well. The chain has TRBV6-6 and TRBJ1-5, with D perhaps matching TRBD1 (6 bases). In germline, CDR1 is MNHNY, CDR2 SVGAGI (reference sequence). The CDR3 consists of 12 residues. Trimming removed 4 bases from V and 6 bases from J, with 7 bases in between. The CDR3 DNA is TGTGCCAGCAGTTCCAGGGGTCAGCCCCAGCATTTT. As protein: CASSSRGQPQHF.

The chain links TRBV2 to TRBJ2-1, with TRBD2 matching over 12 bases. The CDR3 loop spans 13 amino acids. Germline V gene data show CDR1 as SNHLY and CDR2 as FYNNEI. V lost 9 bases, J lost 9 bases, and 6 bases stayed unmatched. CDR3 coding DNA: TGTGCCAGTCTAGCGGGGGGGCGTATTGAGCAGTTCTTC. Translation: CASLAGGRIEQFF.

This chain links TRBV5-1 with TRBJ1-3; no clear D gene. The CDR3 has 14 amino acids. Trimming shortened V by 1 base and J by 0 bases, and 5 bases separated the two germline ends. CDR1 is SGHRS, CDR2 YFSETQ, per germline. The CDR3 protein is CASSLSGSGNTIYF. The CDR3 DNA reads TGCGCCAGCAGCTTGAGCGGCTCTGGAAACACCATATATTTT.

This clone rates as medium-sized. The chain links TRBV27 to TRBJ1-1; possible D gene TRBD1, 5 bases. CDR3 size: 14 residues. Germline CDR1 MNHEY, CDR2 SMNVEV (reference sequence). The ends were cut back, 5 bases at V and 6 bases at J, with 16 bases in the middle. For the CDR3, the DNA is TGTGCCAGCAGTCCCTGGGGACGGGAGGCTGAAGCTTTCTTT. Protein: CASSPWGREAEAFF.

The genes are TRBV11-3 and TRBJ2-7; 7 bases match TRBD2. V lost 1 base and J lost 5; bases outside the gene matches: 5. Germline V gene sequence: CDR1 SGHNT, CDR2 YENEEA. The CDR3 sequence is 14 residues long. For the CDR3, the DNA is TGTGCCAGCAGCTTAGGAAGCGGGGTAGACGAGCAGTACTTC. It specifies CASSLGSGVDEQYF.

This rearrangement joins TRBV6-1 to TRBJ2-5; no definite D call. V lost 8 bases, J lost 5 bases, and 12 bases lay in between. The CDR3 covers 12 residues. The V gene's germline CDR1 is MNHNS and CDR2 SASEGT. The CDR3: CASALGFETQYF. In nucleotides, the CDR3 is TGTGCCAGCGCGCTCGGTTTCGAGACCCAGTACTTC.

The chain is built from TRBV7-2 and TRBJ2-7; the match to TRBD2 covers 9 bases. This CDR3 comprises 15 residues. Unmatched junction bases numbered 5, after V lost 1 base and J lost 4 bases. In germline, CDR1 is SGHTA, CDR2 FQGNSA. The DNA for the CDR3 is TGTGCCAGCAGCTTAGTAACGGGACTAGCTTACGAGCAGTACTTC. Its translation: CASSLVTGLAYEQYF.

The V and J genes are TRBV10-1 and TRBJ2-3, with TRBD2 matching 14 bases. The ends lost 6 bases at V and 7 bases at J; junction bases unmatched: 12. Looked up from germline, CDR1 is WNHNN and CDR2 is SYGVQD (reference sequence). The CDR3 runs 17 residues. The CDR3 DNA reads as TGCGCCAGCAGGGGACTAGCGGGGGAACGTTGGCGGAATACGCAGTATTTT. Translation gives CASRGLAGERWRNTQYF.

The chain combines TRBV10-3 with TRBJ2-7; D is uncertain. CDR3 length: 13 residues. V shed 5 bases and J shed 3 bases, with 11 bases lying between them. The germline V gene encodes CDR1 ENHRY and CDR2 SYGVKD. The CDR3 DNA follows: TGTGCCATCAGTATCGGGTCCTACTACGAGCAGTACTTC. Protein product: CAISIGSYYEQYF.

The V gene is TRBV29-1, the J gene TRBJ2-3; D may be TRBD2 (6 bases). The length of the CDR3 is 12 residues. V was cut by 7 bases and J by 2 bases, with 10 bases left in between. CDR1 is SQVTM, CDR2 ANQGSEA, per germline. This chain's CDR3 is CSAGGNTDTQYF. The CDR3 coding sequence is TGCAGCGCTGGCGGGAACACAGATACGCAGTATTTT.

V usage is TRBV5-1 and J usage is TRBJ2-3; 7 bases are a match to TRBD2. Trimming removed 2 bases from V and 4 bases from J; junction bases left unmatched: 10. The CDR3 runs to 16 residues. Germline CDR1 is SGHRS and CDR2 is YFSETQ. The CDR3: CASSFGEGNFPDTQYF. The CDR3 bases are TGCGCCAGCAGCTTCGGGGAGGGAAACTTCCCAGATACGCAGTATTTT.

For the CDR3, the DNA is TGTGCCAGCAGTCGCCCCTCCACAGGGTACTTAACTGGGGAGCAGTACTTC. Its protein product is CASSRPSTGYLTGEQYF. The rearrangement uses TRBV27 and TRBJ2-7, with a weak D call TRBD1 (6 bases). V lost 5 bases to trimming and J lost 7 bases, with 27 bases between them. This CDR3 comprises 17 residues. Germline V gene lookup returns CDR1 MNHEY and CDR2 SMNVEV (reference sequence).

This chain connects TRBV6-1 to TRBJ2-7; D is possibly TRBD1 (6 bases). Germline values: CDR1 MNHNS, CDR2 SASEGT. The ends were cut back, 9 bases at V and 2 bases at J, with 20 bases in the middle. This CDR3 region has 15 residues. The CDR3 DNA reads TGTGCCAGTGTGGGGGCGCCAGGGATAACCTACGAGCAGTACTTC. It translates to CASVGAPGITYEQYF.

The chain has TRBV4-1 and TRBJ2-1; the D gene is possibly TRBD2 (5 bases). The germline gives CDR1 MGHRA, CDR2 YSYEKL. V was clipped by 1 base and J by 4 bases, with 14 bases between them. There are 16 residues in the CDR3. The DNA for the CDR3 is TGCGCCAGCAGCCAAGGGTTGGCTAGCAGGTACAATGAGCAGTTCTTC. It specifies CASSQGLASRYNEQFF.

V and J are TRBV7-2 and TRBJ2-3, with TRBD1 as a possible D gene (5 bases). This CDR3 has 14 amino acids. V gave up 0 bases and J gave up 7 bases, with 11 bases separating them. The germline gives CDR1 SGHTA, CDR2 FQGNSA. DNA of the CDR3: TGTGCCAGCAGCTTAGCCCGGACACCTAATACGCAGTATTTT. It encodes CASSLARTPNTQYF.

The chain has TRBV6-1 and TRBJ1-5; D is ambiguous. The CDR3 is 14 amino acids. Germline V gene lookup returns CDR1 MNHNS and CDR2 SASEGT. V was pared by 0 bases and J by 4 bases, with 7 bases between. CDR3 nucleotides: TGTGCCAGCAGTGAAGCGACACCGAATCAGCCCCAGCATTTT. Translation gives CASSEATPNQPQHF.

V usage is TRBV19 and J usage is TRBJ2-7; tentative D call: TRBD1 (6 bases). The V and J ends lost 5 bases and 1 base respectively, with 18 bases between them. Germline V CDR1 and CDR2: LNHDA, SQIVND (reference sequence). This CDR3 has 16 amino acids. The CDR3 DNA reads as TGTGCCAGTAGTTCAAGGTCAGGGGCCGATTCCTACGAGCAGTACTTC. This gives the protein CASSSRSGADSYEQYF.